A single sample is the source of the 8 T cell receptor beta chains below, sequenced in a study of OX40 agonist ivuxolimab in advanced cancers. Assay: immunoSEQ multiplex PCR; the TCRdb copy retains only in-frame clones and omits some. The sample includes about 73,000 clones, 80% to 90% of them seen just once. This sample comprised CD4+ or CD8+ T cells sorted from blood, obtained in a trial of the OX40 agonist ivuxolimab. The receptors here all came from an adult with an advanced solid tumor such as melanoma, head and neck, liver or kidney cancer.

The chain joins TRBV9 to TRBJ2-5, with TRBD2 identical over 10 bases. Germline V gene sequence: CDR1 SGDLS, CDR2 YYNGEE. The CDR3 consists of 15 residues. J gave up 2 bases and V 7 bases, and 8 bases lay outside the gene matches. CDR3 loop: CASASSGSWQETQYF. Here the CDR3 DNA reads TGTGCCAGCGCCTCTAGCGGGAGTTGGCAAGAGACCCAGTACTTC.

CDR3 sequence reads: CASNRQGANTGELFF. For the CDR3, the DNA is TGTGCCAGTAACAGACAGGGTGCGAACACCGGGGAGCTGTTTTTT. V usage is TRBV19 and J usage is TRBJ2-2; 7 bases map to TRBD1. J gave up 0 bases and V 7 bases, and 5 bases lay outside the gene matches. Germline values: CDR1 LNHDA, CDR2 SQIVND (reference sequence). The length of the CDR3 is 15 residues.

By proportion, this clone is medium-sized. The chain employs TRBV6-6 and TRBJ1-1; 7 positions match TRBD1. The junction had 3 bases not matched to a gene; V was cut back by 2 bases and J by 0 bases. Germline CDR1 is MNHNY and CDR2 is SVGAGI (reference sequence). This CDR3 is built from 15 residues. CDR3 sequence reads: CASSYPDRLNTEAFF. CDR3 coding DNA: TGTGCCAGCAGTTACCCGGACAGGCTGAACACTGAAGCTTTCTTT.

This clone was counted only a few times. The chain joins TRBV7-2 to TRBJ2-7; weak D call: TRBD1 (5 bases). Trimming shortened V by 5 bases and J by 0 bases, and 14 bases separated the two germline ends. The CDR3 consists of 15 residues. Germline loops: CDR1 SGHTA, CDR2 FQGNSA. In DNA form, the CDR3 reads TGTGCCAGCAGCCAGGGCGCAGTTACCTCCTACGAGCAGTACTTC. It encodes CASSQGAVTSYEQYF.

V usage is TRBV2 and J usage is TRBJ1-5; 9 bases are a match to TRBD1. The length of the CDR3 is 13 residues. Germline V gene lookup returns CDR1 SNHLY and CDR2 FYNNEI. V trimming: 10 bases; J trimming: 4 bases; junction bases outside the gene matches: 5. CDR3 region: CATGQGTNQPQHF. The DNA for the CDR3 is TGTGCCACCGGACAGGGGACAAATCAGCCCCAGCATTTT.

The chain recombines TRBV10-1 with TRBJ1-4; the D gene is possibly TRBD1 (5 bases). This CDR3 is 12 amino acids long. Trimming pared 11 bases from V and 8 bases from J, leaving 15 bases between. The V gene's germline CDR1 is WNHNN and CDR2 SYGVQD (reference sequence). DNA for the CDR3: TGCGCCGCCGGGGGAGGAAGAGAAAAACTGTTTTTT. This encodes CAAGGGREKLFF.

V is TRBV2 and J is TRBJ2-3; 10 nucleotides agree with TRBD1. The junction had 12 bases not matched to a gene; V was cut back by 10 bases and J by 8 bases. CDR1 is SNHLY and CDR2 is FYNNEI in the germline V gene. The CDR3 is 14 residues long. CDR3: CANADRGSRVTQYF. CDR3 sequence (DNA): TGTGCCAACGCGGACAGGGGGAGTAGGGTTACGCAGTATTTT.

J is TRBJ2-5 and V is TRBV6-1; 8 bases are shared with TRBD2. Germline-derived CDR1 and CDR2 are MNHNS and SASEGT. This CDR3 comprises 14 residues. With V trimmed by 6 bases and J by 2 bases, 5 bases remained unmatched. This CDR3 reads CASRRAGAQETQYF. The CDR3 nucleotides read TGTGCCAGCAGACGAGCGGGGGCTCAAGAGACCCAGTACTTC.